This T cell receptor (beta chain) was sequenced for a study of blood T cell repertoires in COVID-19. Study in general: COVID-19 samples, acute and convalescent, were from the United States, Italy and Spain. The analysed material was cDNA or gDNA that came from T cells, B-cell-depleted T cells, or PBMCs.

Germline V gives CDR1 GTSNPN, CDR2 SVGIG (reference sequence). The CDR3 loop spans 15 amino acids. The trim removed 0 bases at V and 2 bases at J, leaving 6 bases unmatched. Original analysis: Scientists estimated how many nucleated cells there were by amplifying reference gene primers. Profiling relied on immunoSEQ multiplex PCR, and the TCRdb table lists in-frame clones only, not all of them. That table gives V, J and clone size, and the DNA gave D and trimming. The sample shows some 200,000 clones, approximately 86% of them seen only once. The sequence derives from a man aged 35 to 55 with active or convalescent COVID-19. Specimen: peripheral blood. The genes are TRBV30 and TRBJ1-1; 7 bases are a match to TRBD1. The CDR3 sequence is CAWSVHQGDNTEAFF. The DNA for the CDR3 is TGTGCCTGGAGTGTCCATCAGGGGGATAACACTGAAGCTTTCTTT.